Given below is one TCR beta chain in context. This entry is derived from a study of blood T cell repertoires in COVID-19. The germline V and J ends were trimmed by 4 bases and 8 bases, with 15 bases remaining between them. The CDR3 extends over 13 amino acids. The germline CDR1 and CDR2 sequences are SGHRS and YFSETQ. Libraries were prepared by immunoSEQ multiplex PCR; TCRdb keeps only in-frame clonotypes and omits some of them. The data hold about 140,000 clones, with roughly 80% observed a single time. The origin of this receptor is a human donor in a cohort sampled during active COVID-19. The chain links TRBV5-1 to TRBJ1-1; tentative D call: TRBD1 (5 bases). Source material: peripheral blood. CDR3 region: CASSQSGILEAFF. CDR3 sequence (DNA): TGCGCCAGCAGCCAATCAGGGATACTCGAAGCTTTCTTT.